These 22 T cell receptor beta chains were all obtained from the same sample, sequenced in a study of blood T cells in healthy people across ages. Combining a sample-barcoded 5' primer with a J-beta primer mix, a second PCR ran for 7 to 11 cycles. TCRdb processed the 5' RACE reads anew with MiXCR; each CDR3 protein has one entry. This table has 1.8 million or so distinct CDR3 sequences, roughly two fifths appearing once. Sequenced sample: blood. The source is a human donor in good health.

A few counts support this clonotype. This chain uses TRBV20-1 with TRBJ1-3; the D is unclear. Germline lookup yields CDR1 DFQATT and CDR2 SNEGSKA (reference sequence). The CDR3 is made up of 12 amino acids. Trimming shortened V by 2 bases and J by 4 bases, and 6 bases separated the two germline ends. CDR3 nucleotides: TGCAGTGCTAGAAGGGCCGGAAACACCATATATTTT. Protein product: CSARRAGNTIYF.

J is TRBJ2-5 and V is TRBV20-1, with TRBD2 matching over 11 bases. The V gene end was trimmed by 0 bases and the J gene end by 2 bases; junction bases not matched to a gene: 8. The CDR3 spans 17 residues. The germline CDR1 and CDR2 sequences are DFQATT and SNEGSKA (reference sequence). The CDR3 protein is CSARDLLAGGQQETQYF. In nucleotides, the CDR3 is TGCAGTGCTAGAGATCTCCTAGCGGGGGGTCAGCAAGAGACCCAGTACTTC.

The V gene is TRBV12-3 or TRBV12-4, the J gene TRBJ1-1; D unclear. The CDR3 is made up of 15 amino acids. With 3 bases removed from V and 6 bases from J, the gap between germline ends came to 17 bases. CDR3 region: CASSFGVGPAAEAFF. The CDR3 DNA reads TGTGCCAGCAGTTTCGGTGTAGGGCCAGCGGCTGAAGCTTTCTTT.

This clonotype showed up just a few times. The gene calls are TRBV12-3 or TRBV12-4 and TRBJ2-3; no definite D call. The CDR3 length is 14 residues. The V gene lost 6 bases and the J gene lost 0 bases, with 10 bases spanning the gap. CDR3 sequence reads: CASSSILSTDTQYF. The CDR3 bases are TGTGCCAGCAGCTCTATTTTAAGCACAGATACGCAGTATTTT.

The chain couples TRBV4-3 to TRBJ2-3; 7 bases match TRBD2. Germline CDR1 reads LGHNA; CDR2 reads YSLEER. The CDR3 has 18 residues. J was trimmed by 2 bases and V by 0 bases; bases with no gene match: 11. CDR3 bases: TGCGCCAGCAGCCAAGATTCGTCAGGGCTAGCGGTCACAGATACGCAGTATTTT. Translation: CASSQDSSGLAVTDTQYF.

This clonotype appeared a few times. This chain joins TRBV4-3 and TRBJ2-7; D is perhaps TRBD1 (6 bases). The J call is doubtful: the DNA matches TRBJ2-5 better. The germline gives CDR1 LGHNA, CDR2 YSLEER. This CDR3 comprises 14 residues. CDR3 amino acids: CASSHYRELETQYF. CDR3 sequence (DNA): TGCGCCAGCAGCCACTACAGGGAACTGGAGACCCAGTACTTC.

Comment on this clonotype: A single base separates this from a much larger clone, so it may be a read error. The chain links TRBV4-3 to TRBJ2-7; maybe TRBD2 (5 bases). This CDR3 is 16 amino acids long. Per the germline V gene, CDR1 is LGHNA and CDR2 is YSLEER. In DNA form, the CDR3 reads TGCGCCAGCGGCCAAGACGCTCGATCCGACTATAGCGAGCAGTACTTC. This encodes CASGQDARSDYSEQYF.

This clonotype was recorded once. The chain is built from TRBV5-1 and TRBJ1-2; TRBD1 matches 9 bases. The J call is uncertain, as TRBJ2-7 better fits the DNA end. The CDR3 contains 15 residues. Germline CDR1 is SGHRS and CDR2 is YFSETQ. CDR3 nucleotides: TGCGCCAGCAGACCCGGGACAGGGATGTTTTATGAGCAGTACTTC. Protein: CASRPGTGMFYEQYF.

This clonotype appeared a single time. The chain recombines TRBV10-3 with TRBJ1-5, with TRBD1 as a possible D gene (5 bases). CDR1 ENHRY and CDR2 SYGVKD come from the germline V gene. V lost 2 bases and J 1 base, leaving 12 bases between the germline ends. CDR3 length equals 16 residues. The CDR3 DNA is TGTGCCATCAGTGAGGCCGGTAGGGGAAGCAATCAGCCCCAGCATTTT. Its translation: CAISEAGRGSNQPQHF.

This clonotype was counted only a few times. This chain connects TRBV9 to TRBJ1-4, with 8 bases aligning to TRBD1. The CDR3 sequence is 14 residues long. V shed 4 bases and J 7 bases; nucleotides not matched to a gene: 6. Germline assignment: CDR1 SGDLS and CDR2 YYNGEE. DNA of the CDR3: TGTGCCAGCAGCCGACAGGGGTTGGTTGAAAAACTGTTTTTT. Its protein is CASSRQGLVEKLFF.

This chain links TRBV3-1 with TRBJ2-1; D gene unclear. The J call may be faulty, since TRBJ2-7 better matches the DNA end. The CDR3 totals 13 residues. Per the germline V gene, CDR1 is LGHDT and CDR2 is YNNKEL (reference sequence). CDR3 protein: CASRSSSYNEQYF. CDR3 in DNA: TGTGCCAGCAGGTCAAGCTCCTACAATGAGCAGTACTTC.

The chain combines TRBV7-2 with TRBJ1-2; 9 nucleotides agree with TRBD1. This CDR3 has 13 residues. The germline gives CDR1 SGHTA, CDR2 FQGNSA. Unmatched junction bases numbered 2, after V lost 2 bases and J lost 7 bases. CDR3 region: CASSLTTGGGYTF. The CDR3 bases are TGTGCCAGCAGCTTAACGACAGGGGGTGGCTACACCTTC.

V and J are TRBV7-3 and TRBJ2-7; 12 nucleotides agree with TRBD2. The DNA matches TRBJ2-5 better at its end, which makes the J call doubtful. The CDR3 is 17 amino acids. Germline V CDR1 and CDR2: SGHTA, FQGTGA. The CDR3 protein is CASSLTPTSGGHETQYF. CDR3 in DNA: TGTGCCAGCAGCTTAACGCCCACTAGCGGGGGGCACGAGACCCAGTACTTC.

In its sample, this clonotype was seen many times. The chain joins TRBV29-1 to TRBJ2-4; TRBD1 matches 9 bases. The CDR3 is 13 amino acids. CDR1 and CDR2 from the germline V gene are SQVTM and ANQGSEA. Germline trimming cut 8 bases from V and 9 bases from J; bases unmatched to any gene: 11. The CDR3 region is CSSQQGAASIQYF. The CDR3, as DNA: TGCAGCTCCCAACAGGGGGCTGCGAGCATTCAGTACTTC.

The CDR3 here is CASSSYSRHNYGYTF. The CDR3 DNA follows: TGTGCCAGCAGCTCCTACTCTAGACATAACTATGGCTACACCTTC. This chain links TRBV7-2 with TRBJ1-2; D gene uncertain. The ends were cut back, 4 bases at V and 1 base at J, with 13 bases in the middle. The germline V gene has CDR1 SGHTA and CDR2 FQGNSA. This CDR3 is 15 amino acids long.

The chain has TRBV12-3 or TRBV12-4 and TRBJ2-5; no clear D. This CDR3 spans 13 amino acids. The V end lost 3 bases, the J end lost 7 bases, and 12 bases lay between the germline ends. This CDR3 reads CASSFDFKGTQYF. CDR3 bases: TGTGCCAGCAGTTTCGACTTCAAAGGGACCCAGTACTTC.

This clonotype showed up just once. The CDR3 bases are TGCAGTGCCAAACTAGCGGGGGGAACTGAGAAGTACTTC. Protein sequence: CSAKLAGGTEKYF. The V call is TRBV20-1, the J call TRBJ2-7; the match to TRBD2 covers 12 bases. The CDR3 contains 13 residues. Per germline, CDR1 DFQATT and CDR2 SNEGSKA (reference sequence). The trim removed 6 bases at V and 11 bases at J, leaving 11 bases unmatched.

This clonotype has a handful of counts. The rearrangement joins TRBV6-2 or TRBV6-3 to TRBJ2-7; 7 nucleotides agree with TRBD1. CDR1 and CDR2 from the germline V gene are MNHEY and SVGEGT. The CDR3 spans 13 residues. J was trimmed by 5 bases and V by 6 bases; bases with no gene match: 7. The CDR3 protein is CASRIGTVNEQYF. CDR3 nucleotide sequence: TGTGCCAGCAGGATAGGGACAGTAAACGAGCAGTACTTC.

The rearrangement uses TRBV10-3 and TRBJ1-2, with a weak D call TRBD1 (5 bases). The germline V gene has CDR1 ENHRY and CDR2 SYGVKD. The CDR3 sequence is 12 residues long. V was shortened by 2 bases and J by 4 bases, with 5 bases between the two germline ends. In nucleotides, the CDR3 is TGTGCCATCAGTGAGAGGGGCTATGGCTACACCTTC. This translates into CAISERGYGYTF.

The genes are TRBV7-2 and TRBJ2-1; no clear D gene. Germline CDR1 SGHTA, CDR2 FQGNSA. The CDR3 runs to 12 residues. The ends were cut back, 1 base at V and 9 bases at J, with 7 bases in the middle. In DNA, the CDR3 is TGTGCCAGCAGCTTAGGGGTGCCTGAGCAGTTCTTC. As protein: CASSLGVPEQFF.

V gene TRBV7-2 combines with J gene TRBJ1-4; no reliable D call. The CDR3 extends over 15 amino acids. Trimming took off 2 bases at V and 8 bases at J, with 15 bases between the two ends. Germline V gives CDR1 SGHTA, CDR2 FQGNSA. The CDR3 loop is CASSLLSLIGEKLFF. CDR3 coding DNA: TGTGCCAGCAGCTTACTCAGCTTAATCGGGGAAAAACTGTTTTTT.

This chain links TRBV6-4 with TRBJ2-1; no firm D call. Trimming removed 7 bases from V and 4 bases from J, with 14 bases in between. CDR1 MRHNA and CDR2 SNTAGT come from the germline V gene. There are 14 residues in the CDR3. The CDR3 is CASKVQSFYNEQFF. CDR3 sequence (DNA): TGTGCCAGCAAAGTTCAGTCCTTTTACAATGAGCAGTTCTTC.